The text below deals with one T cell receptor (beta chain). The antigen is unknown. This table comes from immunoSEQ multiplex PCR, and its TCRdb copy is limited to in-frame clones, with some not included. Of about 120,000 clones in the sample, over 75% were seen once. The data were obtained in a study of T cell responses to AZD1222 COVID-19 vaccine. Study-level findings and limits: In all cases, repertoires were sampled only after the peak T cell response.

The CDR3 is 13 residues long. Germline CDR1 and CDR2: MDHEN and SYDVKM. V dropped 3 bases and J dropped 3; count of bases not matched to a gene: 2. The chain employs TRBV28 and TRBJ2-7; 7 positions agree with TRBD1. This receptor was obtained from an adult in good health. The sample here was peripheral blood, taken on day 0 of AZD1222 vaccination. The CDR3 sequence is CASSFGQDYEQYF. The CDR3 DNA is TGTGCCAGCAGTTTTGGACAGGACTACGAGCAGTACTTC.